The 15 T cell receptor beta chains reported below all come from one sample, sequenced in a study of blood T cell repertoires in COVID-19. Sequencing was performed with immunoSEQ multiplex PCR; in TCRdb, only in-frame clones are kept and a portion is missing. The data contain roughly 250,000 clones, approximately 80% of them singletons. The sequenced sample was peripheral blood. All receptors come from a human donor in a cohort sampled during active COVID-19.

The chain carries TRBV28 and TRBJ1-2; unclear D gene. Germline V CDR1 and CDR2: MDHEN, SYDVKM. V was shortened by 10 bases and J by 8 bases, with 11 bases between the two germline ends. The CDR3 covers 10 residues. CDR3 amino acids: CAIGREGYTF. The CDR3 region has the DNA TGTGCCATCGGGCGGGAGGGCTACACCTTC.

The chain employs TRBV25-1 and TRBJ2-1, with TRBD2 matching 13 bases. The V and J ends lost 5 bases and 8 bases, in that order; junction bases with no gene match: 6. This CDR3 comprises 15 residues. Germline V gene sequence: CDR1 MGHDK, CDR2 SYGVNS. The CDR3 DNA reads TGTGCCAGCAGTAAACTAGCGGGAGGGCCGGATGAGCAGTTCTTC. It encodes CASSKLAGGPDEQFF.

To note about this clone: Distinct nucleotide sequences in the sample also encode this CDR3. This rearrangement joins TRBV4-1 to TRBJ2-2; TRBD2 agrees at 14 bases. The V gene's germline CDR1 is MGHRA and CDR2 YSYEKL. The CDR3 has 16 amino acids. With V trimmed by 4 bases and J by 6 bases, 4 bases remained unmatched. The CDR3 sequence: CASSPGLAGAPGELFF. DNA for the CDR3: TGCGCCAGCAGCCCGGGACTAGCGGGGGCACCCGGGGAGCTGTTTTTT.

The CDR3 region has the DNA TGCGCCAGCAGCCAGAATCAGGTAGTCGGCACTGAAGCTTTCTTT. Residues: CASSQNQVVGTEAFF. The rearrangement links TRBV4-1 to TRBJ1-1, with D uncertain. There are 15 residues in the CDR3. With 3 bases removed from V and 4 bases from J, the gap between germline ends came to 15 bases. From germline, CDR1 is MGHRA and CDR2 YSYEKL.

The chain has TRBV9 and TRBJ2-7; 8 nucleotides line up with TRBD2. The CDR3 consists of 16 residues. CDR1 is SGDLS, CDR2 YYNGEE, per germline. J gave up 5 bases and V 0 bases, and 10 bases lay outside the gene matches. The CDR3 is CASSVGDSGNVDEQYF. CDR3 DNA sequence: TGTGCCAGCAGCGTAGGGGATAGCGGGAACGTCGACGAGCAGTACTTC.

J is TRBJ2-1 and V is TRBV4-1, with D unresolved. The germline CDR1 and CDR2 sequences are MGHRA and YSYEKL. Trimming stripped 0 bases from V and 7 bases from J, with 28 bases between. There are 20 residues in the CDR3. CDR3 sequence: CASSQDFGFQVGATENEQFF. The CDR3 coding sequence is TGCGCCAGCAGCCAAGATTTTGGCTTTCAGGTGGGCGCGACGGAAAATGAGCAGTTCTTC.

This clone occurred once. The chain is built from TRBV27 and TRBJ1-5; 10 bases fit TRBD1. V was pared by 7 bases and J by 0 bases, with 9 bases of the junction left unmatched. Germline CDR1 reads MNHEY; CDR2 reads SMNVEV (reference sequence). The CDR3 runs 17 residues. CDR3 sequence (DNA): TGTGCCAGCACTAAAACCGGGACAGGGGATAGCAATCAGCCCCAGCATTTT. It yields the protein CASTKTGTGDSNQPQHF.

The chain uses TRBV5-1 and TRBJ2-1; 7 bases align to TRBD2. J was trimmed by 2 bases and V by 7 bases; bases with no gene match: 9. The CDR3 contains 15 residues. Germline CDR1 and CDR2: SGHRS and YFSETQ. CDR3 sequence reads: CASGKSGVTYNEQFF. Written as DNA, the CDR3 is TGCGCCAGCGGAAAAAGCGGGGTTACCTACAATGAGCAGTTCTTC.

V is TRBV4-1 and J is TRBJ2-7, with TRBD2 identical over 7 bases. From germline, CDR1 is MGHRA and CDR2 YSYEKL. The CDR3 extends over 15 amino acids. The V gene end was trimmed by 1 base and the J gene end by 5 bases; junction bases not matched to a gene: 8. CDR3 in DNA: TGCGCCAGCAGCCAAGTTGGGGGAGGGAAGAACGAGCAGTACTTC. Amino acids: CASSQVGGGKNEQYF.

This clone was detected a few times. The V and J genes are TRBV6-5 and TRBJ2-2; the D gene is possibly TRBD2 (6 bases). V was clipped by 2 bases and J by 0 bases, with 10 bases between them. The CDR3 is made up of 16 amino acids. CDR1 is MNHEY, CDR2 SVGAGI, per germline. The CDR3 DNA sequence: TGTGCCAGCAGTTACAGAGGAGGGACGAACACCGGGGAGCTGTTTTTT. Its protein is CASSYRGGTNTGELFF.

The chain's CDR3 is CASSTRQGTEAFF. The DNA of the CDR3 is TGTGCCAGCAGCACCCGACAGGGAACTGAAGCTTTCTTT. The chain employs TRBV9 and TRBJ1-1, with 7 bases matching TRBD1. The CDR3 runs 13 residues. V dropped 4 bases and J dropped 5; count of bases not matched to a gene: 5. Germline assignment: CDR1 SGDLS and CDR2 YYNGEE. Together with reference TRBV9 and TRBJ1-1, the CDR3 gives the full variable domain: DSGVTQTPKHLITATGQRVTLRCSPRSGDLSVYWYQQSLDQGLQFLIQYYNGEERAKGNILERFSAQQFPDLHSELNLSSLELGDSALYFCASSTRQGTEAFFGQGTRLTVV.

Concerning this clone: The same CDR3 can be traced to other DNA sequences in this sample. CDR3 nucleotide sequence: TGCGCCAGCAGCCCTACGGGACAGGGGGCCCACGAGCAGTACTTC. Amino acid sequence: CASSPTGQGAHEQYF. The chain carries TRBV5-1 and TRBJ2-7; 12 bases agree with TRBD1. Germline CDR1 reads SGHRS; CDR2 reads YFSETQ. V lost 4 bases, J lost 5 bases, and 7 bases stayed unmatched. This CDR3 contains 15 residues.

The chain employs TRBV14 and TRBJ2-2, with D perhaps TRBD2 (5 bases). The CDR3 totals 15 residues. Germline V gene sequence: CDR1 SGHDN, CDR2 FVKESK. Trimming took off 1 base at V and 5 bases at J, with 11 bases between the two ends. CDR3 residues: CASSQGLLRTGELFF. For the CDR3, the DNA is TGTGCCAGCAGCCAAGGACTACTCAGAACCGGGGAGCTGTTTTTT.

This clone was observed a single time. V is TRBV6-5 and J is TRBJ2-1; 7 bases are shared with TRBD2. CDR3 length: 13 residues. Germline trimming cut 4 bases from V and 10 bases from J; bases unmatched to any gene: 7. In germline, CDR1 is MNHEY, CDR2 SVGAGI. The CDR3 reads CASSLVRGVEQFF. CDR3 DNA: TGTGCCAGCAGTTTGGTTCGGGGGGTCGAGCAGTTCTTC.

The CDR3, as DNA: TGTGCCAGCAGCCAACAGACAGGGGACTATGGCTACACCTTC. The encoded protein is CASSQQTGDYGYTF. V and J are TRBV4-2 and TRBJ1-2, with 8 nucleotides matching TRBD1. Germline CDR1 is LGHNA and CDR2 is YNFKEQ. V lost 2 bases, J lost 3 bases, and 2 bases stayed unmatched. CDR3 length equals 14 residues.